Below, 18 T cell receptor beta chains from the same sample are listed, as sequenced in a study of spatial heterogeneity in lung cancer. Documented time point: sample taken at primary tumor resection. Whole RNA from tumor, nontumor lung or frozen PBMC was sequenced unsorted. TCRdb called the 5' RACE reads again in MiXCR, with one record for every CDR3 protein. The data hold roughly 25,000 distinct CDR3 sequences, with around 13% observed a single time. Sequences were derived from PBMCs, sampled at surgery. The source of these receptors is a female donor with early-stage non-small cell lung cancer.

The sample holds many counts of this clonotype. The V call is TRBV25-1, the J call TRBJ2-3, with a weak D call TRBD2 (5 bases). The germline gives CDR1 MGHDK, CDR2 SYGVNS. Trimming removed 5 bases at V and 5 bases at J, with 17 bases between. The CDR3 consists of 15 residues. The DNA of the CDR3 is TGTGCCAGCAGTTCCAGTCTAGCACGCGGAGATACGCAGTATTTT. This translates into CASSSSLARGDTQYF.

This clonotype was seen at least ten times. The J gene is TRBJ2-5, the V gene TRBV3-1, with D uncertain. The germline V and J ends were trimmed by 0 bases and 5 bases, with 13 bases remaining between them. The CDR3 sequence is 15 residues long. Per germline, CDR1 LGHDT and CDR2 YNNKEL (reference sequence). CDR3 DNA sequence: TGTGCCAGCAGCCAAGATCGGCGGCAACGTGAGACCCAGTACTTC. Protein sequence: CASSQDRRQRETQYF.

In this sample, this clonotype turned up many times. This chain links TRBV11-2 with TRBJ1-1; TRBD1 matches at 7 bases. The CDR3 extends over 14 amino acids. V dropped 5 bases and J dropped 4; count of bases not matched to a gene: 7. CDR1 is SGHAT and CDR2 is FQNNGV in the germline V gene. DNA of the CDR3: TGTGCCAGCAGCACCACGACAGGGATCACTGAAGCTTTCTTT. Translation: CASSTTTGITEAFF.

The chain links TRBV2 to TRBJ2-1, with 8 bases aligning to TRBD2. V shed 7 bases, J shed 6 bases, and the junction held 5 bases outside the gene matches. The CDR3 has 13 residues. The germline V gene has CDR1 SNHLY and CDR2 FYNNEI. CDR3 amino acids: CASTAGRVNEQFF. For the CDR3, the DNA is TGTGCCAGCACCGCCGGGAGGGTCAATGAGCAGTTCTTC.

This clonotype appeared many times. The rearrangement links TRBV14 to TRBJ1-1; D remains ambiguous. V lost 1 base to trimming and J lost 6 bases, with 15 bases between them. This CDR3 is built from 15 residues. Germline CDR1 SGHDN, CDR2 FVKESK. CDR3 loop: CASSQGRGQRAEAFF. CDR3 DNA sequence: TGTGCCAGCAGCCAAGGTCGAGGGCAGAGGGCTGAAGCTTTCTTT.

Here the CDR3 DNA reads TGTGCCAGCAGTAACACGAACAGGGGGCGCAGCGGGGAGCTGTTTTTT. Protein product: CASSNTNRGRSGELFF. The genes are TRBV12-3 or TRBV12-4 and TRBJ2-2, with 9 bases lining up with TRBD1. Unmatched junction bases numbered 11, after V lost 5 bases and J lost 7 bases. This CDR3 is built from 16 residues.

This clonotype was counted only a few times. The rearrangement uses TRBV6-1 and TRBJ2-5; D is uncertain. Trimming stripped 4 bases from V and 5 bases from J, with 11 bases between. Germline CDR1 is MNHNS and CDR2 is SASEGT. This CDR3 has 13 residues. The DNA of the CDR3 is TGTGCCAGCAGTGTAGGGAACGGGGAGACCCAGTACTTC. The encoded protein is CASSVGNGETQYF.

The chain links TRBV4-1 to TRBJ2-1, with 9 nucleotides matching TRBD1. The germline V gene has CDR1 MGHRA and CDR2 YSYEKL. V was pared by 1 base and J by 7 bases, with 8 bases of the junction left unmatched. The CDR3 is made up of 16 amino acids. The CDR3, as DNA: TGCGCCAGCAGCCAAGGTCCGGGACAGGGAAAGAATGAGCAGTTCTTC. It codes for CASSQGPGQGKNEQFF.

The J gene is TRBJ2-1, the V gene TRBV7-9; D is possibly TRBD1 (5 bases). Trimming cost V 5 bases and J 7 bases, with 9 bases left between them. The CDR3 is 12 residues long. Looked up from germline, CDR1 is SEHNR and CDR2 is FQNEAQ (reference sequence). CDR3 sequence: CASSPGSNEQFF. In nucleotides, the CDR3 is TGTGCCAGCAGCCCAGGGTCTAATGAGCAGTTCTTC.

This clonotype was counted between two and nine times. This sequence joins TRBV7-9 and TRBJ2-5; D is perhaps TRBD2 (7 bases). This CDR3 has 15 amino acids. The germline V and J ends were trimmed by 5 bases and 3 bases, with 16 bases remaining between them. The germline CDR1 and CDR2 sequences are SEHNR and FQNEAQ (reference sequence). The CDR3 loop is CASSGGGLRKETQYF. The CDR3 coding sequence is TGTGCCAGCAGCGGAGGGGGACTAAGGAAAGAGACCCAGTACTTC.

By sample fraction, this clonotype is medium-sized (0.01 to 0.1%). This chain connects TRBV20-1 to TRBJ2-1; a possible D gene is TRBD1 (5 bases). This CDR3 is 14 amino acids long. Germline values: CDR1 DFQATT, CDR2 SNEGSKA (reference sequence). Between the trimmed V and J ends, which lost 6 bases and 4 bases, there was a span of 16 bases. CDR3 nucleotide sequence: TGCAGTGCCGAAATCAGGGTGGTATACAATGAGCAGTTCTTC. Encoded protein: CSAEIRVVYNEQFF.

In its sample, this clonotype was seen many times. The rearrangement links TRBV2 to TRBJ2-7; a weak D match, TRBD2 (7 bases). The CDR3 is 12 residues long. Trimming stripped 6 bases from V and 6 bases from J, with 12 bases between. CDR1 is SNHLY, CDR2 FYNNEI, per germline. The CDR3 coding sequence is TGTGCCAGCAGCCATGGGGGGGCCGAGCAGTACGTC. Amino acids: CASSHGGAEQYV.

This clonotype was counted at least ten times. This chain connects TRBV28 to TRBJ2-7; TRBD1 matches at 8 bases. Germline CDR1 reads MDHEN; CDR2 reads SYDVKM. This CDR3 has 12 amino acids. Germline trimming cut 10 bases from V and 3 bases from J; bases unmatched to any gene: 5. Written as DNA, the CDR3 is TGTGCCACCGGACAGGGTAGCTACGAGCAGTACTTC. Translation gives CATGQGSYEQYF.

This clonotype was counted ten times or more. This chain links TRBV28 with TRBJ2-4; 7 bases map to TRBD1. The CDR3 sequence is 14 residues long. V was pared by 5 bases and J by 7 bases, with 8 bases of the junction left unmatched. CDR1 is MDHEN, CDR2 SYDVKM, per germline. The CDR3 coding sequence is TGTGCCAGCAGTCCGGGACAGAGCAGGAACATTCAGTACTTC. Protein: CASSPGQSRNIQYF.

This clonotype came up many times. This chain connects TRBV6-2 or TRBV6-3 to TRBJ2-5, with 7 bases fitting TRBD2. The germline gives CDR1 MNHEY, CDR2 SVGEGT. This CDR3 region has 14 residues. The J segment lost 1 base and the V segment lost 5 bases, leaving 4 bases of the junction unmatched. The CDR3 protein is CASSPWTSQETQYF. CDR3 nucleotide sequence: TGTGCCAGCAGTCCCTGGACTAGCCAAGAGACCCAGTACTTC.

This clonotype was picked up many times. The CDR3 region is CASSLPEGNTQYF. CDR3 DNA sequence: TGTGCCAGCAGCTTGCCCGAGGGGAATACGCAGTATTTT. This sequence joins TRBV7-9 and TRBJ2-3, with D perhaps assigned TRBD1 or TRBD2 (5 bases each). The V and J ends lost 3 bases and 7 bases respectively, with 11 bases between them. The CDR3 covers 13 residues. Germline V lookup: CDR1 SEHNR, CDR2 FQNEAQ (reference sequence).

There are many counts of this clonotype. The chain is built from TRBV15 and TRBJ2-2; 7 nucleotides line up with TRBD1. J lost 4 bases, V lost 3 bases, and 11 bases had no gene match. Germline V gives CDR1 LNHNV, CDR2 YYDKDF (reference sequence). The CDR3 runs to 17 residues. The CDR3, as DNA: TGTGCCACCAGCAGGCCTGGAACAGGGGACGCCACCGGGGAGCTGTTTTTT. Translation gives CATSRPGTGDATGELFF.

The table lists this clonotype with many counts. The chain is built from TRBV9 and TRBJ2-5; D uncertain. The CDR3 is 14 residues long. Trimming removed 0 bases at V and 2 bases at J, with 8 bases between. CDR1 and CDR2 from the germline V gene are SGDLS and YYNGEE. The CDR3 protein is CASSVDLIQETQYF. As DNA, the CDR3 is TGTGCCAGCAGCGTAGATCTGATTCAAGAGACCCAGTACTTC. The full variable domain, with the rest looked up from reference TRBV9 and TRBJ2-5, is DSGVTQTPKHLITATGQRVTLRCSPRSGDLSVYWYQQSLDQGLQFLIQYYNGEERAKGNILERFSAQQFPDLHSELNLSSLELGDSALYFCASSVDLIQETQYFGPGTRLLVL.